In its sample, the clone carrying this TCR beta chain was seen once. Its matching antigen is unknown. This entry comes from a study of Ad26.COV2.S vaccination and SARS-CoV-2 variants. Study-wide results and limits: Recipients of either vaccine or placebo displayed similar breadth of non-spike TCRs. Spike-specific TCR breadth was greater after Ad26.COV2.S than placebo. Breadth and depth estimates from TCRs may understate total T cell responses. Responses of spike-specific T cells (both CD8+ and CD4+) reportedly showed substantial breadth after vaccination.

Sequencing used immunoSEQ multiplex PCR; TCRdb keeps in-frame clones, though not all of them. The profile shows approximately 340,000 clones, 92% of them singletons. The sequence came from a human donor who had recovered from COVID-19. This sample comprised peripheral blood, obtained after recovery from COVID-19.

CDR3 amino acids: CSVEDGQGTEAFF. The CDR3 DNA follows: TGCAGCGTTGAAGACGGGCAGGGCACTGAAGCTTTCTTT. The chain combines TRBV29-1 with TRBJ1-1, with D perhaps TRBD1 (5 bases). Germline V gene sequence: CDR1 SQVTM, CDR2 ANQGSEA. The V and J ends lost 0 bases and 4 bases respectively, with 9 bases between them. The CDR3 has 13 residues.